This TCR beta chain was observed in a study of CD8 T cells in Susac syndrome. The CDR3 loop spans 15 amino acids. Trimming removed 2 bases from V and 1 base from J, with 12 bases in between. The germline gives CDR1 SEHNR, CDR2 FQNEAQ (reference sequence). The authors reverse transcribed roughly 0.45 to 1 ug RNA with random hexamers. It was immunoSEQ multiplex PCR that amplified TCR beta CDR3 across 54 Vbeta and 13 Jbeta. Each CDR3 protein gets one entry after TCRdb re-called the immunoSEQ multiplex PCR reads with MiXCR. This sample yields some 400,000 distinct CDR3 sequences, of which more than 80% are seen a single time; more than 0.09% belongs to the top ten. TEMRA cells were enriched by FACS, while CD8+ and CD4+ T cells were obtained through a negative isolation that was performed magnetically.

Sequenced material: CD8+ T cells from PBMCs. The chain is built from TRBV7-9 and TRBJ2-7; a weak D match, TRBD2 (6 bases). The source is a human donor with multiple sclerosis. CDR3 nucleotide sequence: TGTGCCAGCAGCTTAATGCGGGACGCTTCCTACGAGCAGTACTTC. It specifies CASSLMRDASYEQYF. Variable domain in full (rest from reference TRBV7-9 and TRBJ2-7): DTGVSQNPRHKITKRGQNVTFRCDPISEHNRLYWYRQTLGQGPEFLTYFQNEAQLEKSRLLSDRFSAERPKGSFSTLEIQRTEQGDSAMYLCASSLMRDASYEQYFGPGTRLTVT.